The present entry profiles one T cell receptor (beta chain) with its context. Its target antigen remains unknown. No much larger clonotype is one base removed from it; base qualities were not supplied. The data originate from a study of T cells in narcolepsy (dated by TCRdb to the late 2010s). About the full investigation: The study enrolled patients with narcolepsy type 1 or type 2 (NT1, NT2) together with healthy control donors. The study sought autoreactive T cells targeting hypocretin neuron self-antigens (hypocretin, TRIB2) in narcolepsy patients, using TCR Vbeta sequencing to track clonotypes in blood and CSF. Overall study results and their limits: Autoreactive clonotypes were reported to be detected serially in the blood of the same patients and of different patients, but not in the blood of healthy controls. No sequences matching autoreactive T cell clones were contained in some blood memory CD4+ repertoires from patients and controls. Patients and controls had comparable numbers of sequenced blood memory CD4+ clonotypes, averaging about 40,000 and 30,000, respectively. In plots comparing CSF and blood CD4+ T cell clonotypes from the same patient, HCRT-specific and TRIB2-specific autoreactive clonotypes were highlighted.

The library came from the immunoSEQ multiplex PCR assay. As stored in TCRdb, this immuneACCESS dataset retains in-frame rearrangements with V and J assigned. A fraction of the clones does not appear; measured against another copy, unresolved V genes explain less than half of the discrepancy, and the remainder lacks a known reason. The sample table records about 32,000 clones; about 76% of these occur just once. The ten largest clones represent 1.1% of the sample. Memory CD4+ T cells were sorted ex vivo from peripheral blood of narcolepsy patients and healthy controls for TCR Vbeta sequencing. The sample taken for sequencing was CD45RA- memory CD4+ T cells from PBMCs. The cell subset or site label of this sample denotes: memory T cells sorted ex vivo from peripheral blood. This receptor was identified in a human donor with narcolepsy.

The CDR3 corresponds to CASSESGKNIQYF. In nucleotides, the sequence is TGTGCCAGCAGTGAGTCAGGAAAAAACATTCAGTACTTC. The chain couples TRBV6-5 to TRBJ2-4; the D gene identity is not certain. Measured from the cysteine to the phenylalanine, the CDR3 is 13 residues long. Only the CDR3 DNA stays, 39 bases, in frame from base 1. According to the germline V gene, CDR1 reads MNHEY and CDR2 reads SVGAGI. Trimming costs V 5 bases and J 4 bases, and their ends lie 9 bases apart.